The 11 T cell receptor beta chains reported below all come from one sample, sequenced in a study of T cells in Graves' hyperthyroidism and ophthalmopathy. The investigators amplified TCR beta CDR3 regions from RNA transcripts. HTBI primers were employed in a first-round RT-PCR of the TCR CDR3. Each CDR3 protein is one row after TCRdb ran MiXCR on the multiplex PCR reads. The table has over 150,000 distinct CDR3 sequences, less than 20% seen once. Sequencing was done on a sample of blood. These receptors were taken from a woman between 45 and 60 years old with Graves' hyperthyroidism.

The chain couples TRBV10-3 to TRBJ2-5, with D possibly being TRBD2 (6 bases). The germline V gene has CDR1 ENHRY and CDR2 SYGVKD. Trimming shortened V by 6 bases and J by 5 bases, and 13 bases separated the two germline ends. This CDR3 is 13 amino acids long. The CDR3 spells CAIRGTGVETQYF. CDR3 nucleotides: TGTGCCATCAGGGGAACGGGAGTGGAGACCCAGTACTTC.

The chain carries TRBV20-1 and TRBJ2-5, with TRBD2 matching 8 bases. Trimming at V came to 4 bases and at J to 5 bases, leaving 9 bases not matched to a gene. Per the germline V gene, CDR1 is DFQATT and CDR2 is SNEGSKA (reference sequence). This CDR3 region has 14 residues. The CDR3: CSATTTGGPETQYF. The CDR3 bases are TGCAGTGCTACGACTACGGGAGGGCCGGAGACCCAGTACTTC.

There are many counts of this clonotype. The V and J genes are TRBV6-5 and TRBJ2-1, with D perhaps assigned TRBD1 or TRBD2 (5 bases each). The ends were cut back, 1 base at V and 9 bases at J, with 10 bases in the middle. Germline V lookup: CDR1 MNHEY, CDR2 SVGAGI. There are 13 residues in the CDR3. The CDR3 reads CASSYFSGLEQFF. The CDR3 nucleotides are TGTGCCAGCAGTTACTTTTCGGGGCTTGAGCAGTTCTTC.

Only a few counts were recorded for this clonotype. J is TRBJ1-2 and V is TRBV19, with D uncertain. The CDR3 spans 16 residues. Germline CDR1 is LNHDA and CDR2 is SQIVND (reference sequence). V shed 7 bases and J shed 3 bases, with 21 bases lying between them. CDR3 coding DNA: TGTGCCAGTACCACTGAGGTCGGCAACAGCTACTATGGCTACACCTTC. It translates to CASTTEVGNSYYGYTF.

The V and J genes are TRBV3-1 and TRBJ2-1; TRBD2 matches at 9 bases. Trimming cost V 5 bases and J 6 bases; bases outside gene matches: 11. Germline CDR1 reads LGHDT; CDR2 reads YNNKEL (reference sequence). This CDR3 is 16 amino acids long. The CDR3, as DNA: TGTGCCAGCAGCTTTCCTTTGGCGGGAGGGTTCAATGAGCAGTTCTTC. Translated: CASSFPLAGGFNEQFF.

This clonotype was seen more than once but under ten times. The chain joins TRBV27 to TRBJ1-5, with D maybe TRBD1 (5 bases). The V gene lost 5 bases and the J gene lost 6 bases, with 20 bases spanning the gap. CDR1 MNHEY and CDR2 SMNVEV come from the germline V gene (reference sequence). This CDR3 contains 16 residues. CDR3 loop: CASSANPRGGIQPQHF. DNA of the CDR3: TGTGCCAGCAGTGCTAACCCCCGGGGGGGAATTCAGCCCCAGCATTTT.

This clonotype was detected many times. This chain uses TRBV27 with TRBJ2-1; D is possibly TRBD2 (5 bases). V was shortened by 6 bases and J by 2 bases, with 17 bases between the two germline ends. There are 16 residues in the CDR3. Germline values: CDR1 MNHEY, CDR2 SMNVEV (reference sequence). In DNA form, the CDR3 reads TGTGCCAGCAGCCCCTTTCTCGCGGGTGCCTACAATGAGCAGTTCTTC. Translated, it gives CASSPFLAGAYNEQFF.

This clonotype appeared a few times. The CDR3 coding sequence is TGCGCCAGCAGCCCAGTTTTGGGTAGCGGGACGGAGCGGGAGACCCAGTACTTC. Encoded protein: CASSPVLGSGTERETQYF. The chain couples TRBV4-1 to TRBJ2-5; TRBD2 agrees at 8 bases. Looked up from germline, CDR1 is MGHRA and CDR2 is YSYEKL. V lost 4 bases to trimming and J lost 5 bases; unmatched junction nucleotides: 18. The CDR3 contains 18 residues.

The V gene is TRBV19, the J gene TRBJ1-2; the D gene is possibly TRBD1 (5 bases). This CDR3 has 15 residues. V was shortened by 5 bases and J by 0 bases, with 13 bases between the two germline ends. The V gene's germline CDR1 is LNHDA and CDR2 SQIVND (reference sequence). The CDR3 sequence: CASSETGLANYGYTF. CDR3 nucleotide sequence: TGTGCCAGTAGTGAAACAGGCTTGGCTAACTATGGCTACACCTTC.

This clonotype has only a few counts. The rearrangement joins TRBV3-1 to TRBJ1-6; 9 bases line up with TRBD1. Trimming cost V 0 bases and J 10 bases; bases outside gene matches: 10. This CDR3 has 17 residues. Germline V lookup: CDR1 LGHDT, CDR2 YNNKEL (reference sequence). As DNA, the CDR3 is TGTGCCAGCAGCCAAGACCGACCGGGACAGGGTCGATCACCCCTCCACTTT. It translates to CASSQDRPGQGRSPLHF.

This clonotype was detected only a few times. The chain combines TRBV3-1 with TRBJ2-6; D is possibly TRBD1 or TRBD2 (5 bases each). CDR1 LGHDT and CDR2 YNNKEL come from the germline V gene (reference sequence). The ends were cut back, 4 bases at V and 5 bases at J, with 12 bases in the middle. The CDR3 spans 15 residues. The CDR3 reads CASSLEGRRANVLTF. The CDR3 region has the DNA TGTGCCAGCAGCCTAGAGGGACGGCGGGCCAACGTCCTGACTTTC.